This is a list of T cell receptor beta chains from one sample in a study of shared clonotypes between healthy human individuals. Produced via immunoSEQ multiplex PCR; TCRdb's table is partial and in-frame only. This table has about 2.3 million clones, approximately 93% appearing once. Sequencing input: naive CD4+ T cells from PBMCs. The origin of the receptors is a man aged 18 to 30 in good health. Some clones in this sample may be carry-over from other donors' samples. Each CDR3 is given with its conserved first and last residue. The D gene is left open where the match is weak. Only some rows state a clone size, as once, few, many or a class for expanded clones.

d_gene	abundance	v_gene	j_gene	CDR3nt	CDR3aa
TRBD2	-	TRBV5-1	TRBJ2-1	TGCGCCAGCAGCTCGTTACGACTAGCGGATGAGCAGTTCTTC	CASSSLRLADEQFF
-	-	TRBV7-4	TRBJ2-5	TGTGCCAGCAGCTCATCGGGGACACCGATAATCCTGGACAAGTCCCAAGAGACCCAGTACTTC	CASSSSGTPIILDKSQETQYF
-	-	TRBV9	TRBJ1-2	TGTGCCAGCAGCGTAGCAGCAGGGAGATATGGCTACACCTTC	CASSVAAGRYGYTF
TRBD2	-	TRBV7-9	TRBJ2-1	TGTGCCAGCAGCTTAGTGGACAGGGGGACTAGCGGGCGATACAATGAGCAGTTCTTC	CASSLVDRGTSGRYNEQFF
-	-	TRBV7-8	TRBJ2-2	TGTGCCAGCAGATTAAGACTACAACAATACACCGGGGAGCTGTTTTTT	CASRLRLQQYTGELFF
TRBD1	-	TRBV18	TRBJ1-1	TGTGCCAGCTCGACAGGGCAAAACACTGAAGCTTTCTTT	CASSTGQNTEAFF
TRBD1	-	TRBV5-1	TRBJ2-5	TGCGCCAGCACAAGGACAGGGGGCGAGAAAATGGAGACCCAGTACTTC	CASTRTGGEKMETQYF
TRBD1	once	TRBV10-2	TRBJ1-4	TGCGCCAGCAGTGCAGGGGGAGCTAATGAAAAACTGTTTTTT	CASSAGGANEKLFF
TRBD2	-	TRBV4-1	TRBJ2-3	TGCGCCAGCAGCCTAGGGACTAGCGGGAGGGTAGATACGCAGTATTTT	CASSLGTSGRVDTQYF
-	-	TRBV7-2	TRBJ1-2	TGTGCCAGCAGCTTAAAGGGCGTTATAGGGGTGGGCTACACCTTC	CASSLKGVIGVGYTF
-	once	TRBV18	TRBJ2-7	TGTGCCAGCTCACCACTAACCGGGGGCTTATCATACGAGCAGTACTTC	CASSPLTGGLSYEQYF
-	-	TRBV7-3	TRBJ2-3	TGTGCCAGCAGCTTGGGGCGGAGCACAGATACGCAGTATTTT	CASSLGRSTDTQYF
-	-	TRBV29-1	TRBJ1-1	TGCAGCGTGGACCAGGGGTTCGACACTGAAGCTTTCTTT	CSVDQGFDTEAFF
-	-	TRBV7-9	TRBJ1-2	TGTGCCAGCAGCATGTCGGGGGCGGCCTATGGCTACACCTTC	CASSMSGAAYGYTF
-	-	TRBV6-1	TRBJ1-3	TGTGCCAGCTTTGAGGGGATGAATTCTGGAAACACCATATATTTT	CASFEGMNSGNTIYF
-	-	TRBV12-2	TRBJ2-4	TGTGCAAGTCGCCATGCCAGGGTAGCCAAAAACATTCAGTACTTC	CASRHARVAKNIQYF
-	-	TRBV5-1	TRBJ2-3	TGCGCCAGCAGCTTGGACCCGGGGACAAACACAGATACGCAGTATTTT	CASSLDPGTNTDTQYF
TRBD1	-	TRBV28	TRBJ1-3	TGTGCCAGCAGTTTACCCCAGGGGGCAACCTCTGGAAACACCATATATTTT	CASSLPQGATSGNTIYF
TRBD2	once	TRBV10-3	TRBJ2-7	TGTGCCATGGGGACTAGCGGGAGGACCTACGAGCAGTACTTC	CAMGTSGRTYEQYF
-	-	TRBV10-3	TRBJ2-7	TGTGCCATCAGTGGGGGGATGGCTAGTTCCGAGCAGTACTTC	CAISGGMASSEQYF
-	-	TRBV19	TRBJ2-3	TGTGCCAGTAGTATCGGAGATACGCAGTATTTT	CASSIGDTQYF
TRBD2	-	TRBV5-1	TRBJ2-1	TGCGCCAGCAGCATCCGAACTAGCGGGAGGCCCAACGAGCAGTTCTTC	CASSIRTSGRPNEQFF
-	-	TRBV7-3	TRBJ2-2	TGTGCCAGCAGCTCTGGGCCCAGGGATCCCGGGGAGCTGTTTTTT	CASSSGPRDPGELFF
TRBD1	-	TRBV11-2	TRBJ2-7	TGTGCCAGCAGCTACAGGGGTGTAGGCTACGAGCAGTACTTC	CASSYRGVGYEQYF
TRBD2	-	TRBV5-1	TRBJ2-3	TGCGCCAGCAGCTTGGATAGCGGGAGCCGCACAGATACGCAGTATTTT	CASSLDSGSRTDTQYF
-	-	TRBV5-1	TRBJ2-5	TGCGCCAGCAGCTCCGGACCAGCAACAGGGTTGGAGACCCAGTACTTC	CASSSGPATGLETQYF
TRBD2	-	TRBV29-1	TRBJ2-1	TGCAGTTACCCAAGGACTAGCGGGCAGAGTAGCTACAATGAGCAGTTCTTC	CSYPRTSGQSSYNEQFF
TRBD1	-	TRBV9	TRBJ2-5	TGTGCCAGCAGCGTAGGGGACCAGGGGGCATACCAAGAGACCCAGTACTTC	CASSVGDQGAYQETQYF
-	-	TRBV10-2	TRBJ2-7	TGCGCCAGCCGAGATGGGACTTCTGGGGTATACGAGCAGTACTTC	CASRDGTSGVYEQYF
-	-	TRBV5-1	TRBJ2-7	TGCGCCAGCAGCTTGAATAGGCTGGGGGCGGACGAGCAGTACTTC	CASSLNRLGADEQYF
-	-	TRBV7-6	TRBJ2-7	TGTGCCAGCAGCTTAGTAACAGGTCAGAATTCCTACGAGCAGTACTTC	CASSLVTGQNSYEQYF
-	-	TRBV5-6	TRBJ1-2	TGTGCCAGCAGCTTCTGGACAGAGGATGGCTACACCTTC	CASSFWTEDGYTF
-	-	TRBV5-1	TRBJ2-7	TGCGCCAGCAGCTTGACGGGGGGCGCGTACGAGCAGTACTTC	CASSLTGGAYEQYF
-	-	TRBV16	TRBJ1-4	TGTGCCAGCAGCCAATGGAGGACCTTGGGGGAAAAACTGTTTTTT	CASSQWRTLGEKLFF
-	-	TRBV6-6	TRBJ2-7	TGTGCCAGCAGTTTCTCGCGGGACTACGAGCAGTACTTC	CASSFSRDYEQYF